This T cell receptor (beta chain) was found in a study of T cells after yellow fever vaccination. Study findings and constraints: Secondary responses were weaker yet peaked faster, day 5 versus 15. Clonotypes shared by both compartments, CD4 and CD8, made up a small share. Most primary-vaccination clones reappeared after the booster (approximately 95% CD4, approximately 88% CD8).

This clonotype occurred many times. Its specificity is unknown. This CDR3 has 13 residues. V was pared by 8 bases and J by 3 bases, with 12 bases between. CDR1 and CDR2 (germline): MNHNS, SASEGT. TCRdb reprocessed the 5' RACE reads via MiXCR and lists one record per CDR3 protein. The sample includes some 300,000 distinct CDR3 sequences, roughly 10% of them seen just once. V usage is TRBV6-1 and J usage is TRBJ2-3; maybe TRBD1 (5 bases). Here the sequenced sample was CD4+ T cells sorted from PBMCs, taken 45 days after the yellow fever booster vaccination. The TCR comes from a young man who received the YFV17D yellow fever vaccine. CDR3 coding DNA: TGTGCCAGCCACCGTCCAGGGACAGATACGCAGTATTTT. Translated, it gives CASHRPGTDTQYF.